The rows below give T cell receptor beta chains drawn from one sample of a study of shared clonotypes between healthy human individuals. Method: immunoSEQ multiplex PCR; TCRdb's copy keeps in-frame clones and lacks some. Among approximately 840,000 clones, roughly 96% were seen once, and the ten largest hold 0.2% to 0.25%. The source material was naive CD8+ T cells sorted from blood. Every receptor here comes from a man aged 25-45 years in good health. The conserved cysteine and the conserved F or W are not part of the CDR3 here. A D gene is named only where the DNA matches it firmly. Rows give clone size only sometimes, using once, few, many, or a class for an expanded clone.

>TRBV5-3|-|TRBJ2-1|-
ARSPPLGGTYNEQF
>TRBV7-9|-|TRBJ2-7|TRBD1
ASSLRTGDYEQY
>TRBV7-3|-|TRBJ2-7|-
ASSFGQNYEQY
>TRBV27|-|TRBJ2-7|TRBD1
ASSLTGGSYEQY
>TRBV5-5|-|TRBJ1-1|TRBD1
ASDLGQGAFVGTEAF
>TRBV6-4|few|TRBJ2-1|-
ASSRTIYNEQF
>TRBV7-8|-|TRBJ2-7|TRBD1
ASSRSDRGRNEQY
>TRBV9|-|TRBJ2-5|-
ASSVRTEPQETQY
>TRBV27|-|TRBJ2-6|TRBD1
ASSWDRGTGTGANVLT
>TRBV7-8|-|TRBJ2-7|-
ASSFRGTYEQY
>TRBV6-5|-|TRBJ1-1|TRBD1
ASSYRTGGITEAF
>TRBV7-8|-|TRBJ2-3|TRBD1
ASSLGTGTGFSDTQY